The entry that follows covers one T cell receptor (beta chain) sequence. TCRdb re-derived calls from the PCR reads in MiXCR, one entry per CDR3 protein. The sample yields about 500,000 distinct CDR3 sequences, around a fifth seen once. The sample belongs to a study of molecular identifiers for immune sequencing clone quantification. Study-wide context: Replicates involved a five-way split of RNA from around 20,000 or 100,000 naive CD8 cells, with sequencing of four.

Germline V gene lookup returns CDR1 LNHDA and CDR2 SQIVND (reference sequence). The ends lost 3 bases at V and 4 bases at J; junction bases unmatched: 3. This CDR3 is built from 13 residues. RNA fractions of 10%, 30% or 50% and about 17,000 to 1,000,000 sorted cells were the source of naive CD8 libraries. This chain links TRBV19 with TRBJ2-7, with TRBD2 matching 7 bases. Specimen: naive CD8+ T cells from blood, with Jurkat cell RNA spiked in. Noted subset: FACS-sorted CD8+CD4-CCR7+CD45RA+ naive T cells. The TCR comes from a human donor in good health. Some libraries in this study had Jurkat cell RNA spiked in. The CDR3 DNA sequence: TGTGCCAGTAGTATGATCGGGGGGTACGAGCAGTACTTC. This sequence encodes CASSMIGGYEQYF.